This T cell receptor (beta chain) is drawn from a study of tumor-infiltrating lymphocytes in localized non-small cell lung cancer. Sequenced by immunoSEQ multiplex PCR; TCRdb stores in-frame clones only, minus some. The sample gives about 16,000 clones, approximately 84% of which show up once; 4.5% to 5.5% is in the top ten. Germline-derived CDR1 and CDR2 are LNHDA and SQIVND (reference sequence). J was trimmed by 4 bases and V by 1 base; bases with no gene match: 7. The CDR3 consists of 17 residues. The source material was lung tumor tissue. The clonotype was recovered from a human donor with non-small cell lung cancer. The rearrangement uses TRBV19 and TRBJ2-3; 11 bases are a match to TRBD1. CDR3 sequence: CASSIAAPGQGADTQYF. CDR3 nucleotides: TGTGCCAGTAGTATAGCGGCCCCGGGACAGGGGGCAGATACGCAGTATTTT. Drawing the rest from reference TRBV19 and TRBJ2-3, the complete variable domain is DGGITQSPKYLFRKEGQNVTLSCEQNLNHDAMYWYRQDPGQGLRLIYYSQIVNDFQKGDIAEGYSVSREKKESFPLTVTSAQKNPTAFYLCASSIAAPGQGADTQYFGPGTRLTVL.